Shown below are 5 T cell receptor beta chains from a single sample sequenced in a study of blood T cell repertoires in COVID-19 (TCRdb year 2020). Library method: the immunoSEQ multiplex PCR assay. Imported from immuneACCESS, the table was reduced by TCRdb to in-frame sequences with V and J called. These copies leave out some clones; in studies compared against another copy, an unresolved V gene accounts for under half, and the cause of the remainder is not known. Across this sample there are 85,000 to 100,000 clones, with approximately 85% seen only once. The ten biggest clones cover approximately 18% of the sample. The sample comprised peripheral blood. These receptors came from a woman aged 80 or over with active or convalescent COVID-19.

This chain links TRBV29-1 with TRBJ2-7, with 7 positions matching TRBD2. The germline gives CDR1 SQVTM, CDR2 ANQGSEA. Trimming at V came to 4 bases and at J to 0 bases, leaving 6 bases not matched to a gene. CDR3 length: 14 residues. The CDR3 here is CSVVFGTNSYEQYF. The CDR3 DNA follows: TGCAGCGTTGTATTCGGGACTAACTCCTACGAGCAGTACTTC.

This clone was observed a handful of times. The chain employs TRBV5-1 and TRBJ2-7, with D possibly being TRBD1 (5 bases). Germline CDR1 is SGHRS and CDR2 is YFSETQ. Trimming cost V 1 base and J 3 bases, with 14 bases left between them. CDR3 length equals 15 residues. For the CDR3, the DNA is TGCGCCAGCAGCTTGAGTTTAGGGGCGAGCTACGAGCAGTACTTC. This translates into CASSLSLGASYEQYF.

The chain uses TRBV18 and TRBJ2-1, with D perhaps matching TRBD2 (5 bases). The CDR3 spans 13 residues. Germline loops: CDR1 KGHSH, CDR2 LQKENI. Trimming cost V 4 bases and J 4 bases, with 8 bases left between them. This chain's CDR3 is CASSQGRYNEQFF. CDR3 nucleotides: TGTGCCAGCTCACAAGGGAGATACAATGAGCAGTTCTTC.

This chain connects TRBV4-2 to TRBJ2-3, with 7 bases matching TRBD2. Germline values: CDR1 LGHNA, CDR2 YNFKEQ. The CDR3 is made up of 20 amino acids. J was trimmed by 1 base and V by 5 bases; bases with no gene match: 21. The CDR3 spells CASSKAQGAGRGYGTDTQYF. The CDR3 nucleotides read TGTGCCAGCAGCAAAGCCCAAGGAGCGGGAAGGGGCTATGGCACAGATACGCAGTATTTT.

V usage is TRBV5-5 and J usage is TRBJ2-5; D is possibly TRBD2 (5 bases). Trimming took 1 base from V and 5 from J, leaving 9 bases between them. This CDR3 comprises 13 residues. Per germline, CDR1 SGHKS and CDR2 YYEKEE (reference sequence). The CDR3 DNA is TGTGCCAGCAGCTTGTCTAGCATGGAGACCCAGTACTTC. Amino acid sequence: CASSLSSMETQYF.